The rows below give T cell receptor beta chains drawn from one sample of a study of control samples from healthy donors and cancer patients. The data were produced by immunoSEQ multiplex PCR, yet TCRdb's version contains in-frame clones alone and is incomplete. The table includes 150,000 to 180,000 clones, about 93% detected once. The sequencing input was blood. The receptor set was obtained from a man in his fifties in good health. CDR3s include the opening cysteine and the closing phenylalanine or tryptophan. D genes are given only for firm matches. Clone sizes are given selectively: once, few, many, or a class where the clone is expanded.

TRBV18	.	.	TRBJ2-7	CASSPPDGTGPEQYF	TGTGCCAGCTCACCACCCGACGGGACGGGTCCCGAGCAGTACTTC
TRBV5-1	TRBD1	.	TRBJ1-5	CASSWDSPDQPQHF	TGCGCCAGCAGCTGGGACAGCCCGGATCAGCCCCAGCATTTT
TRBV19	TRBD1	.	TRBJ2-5	CASSGIYRGETQYF	TGTGCCAGTAGTGGAATTTACAGGGGAGAGACCCAGTACTTC
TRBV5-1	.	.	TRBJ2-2	CASRWGTNTGELFF	TGCGCCAGCAGGTGGGGGACGAACACCGGGGAGCTGTTTTTT
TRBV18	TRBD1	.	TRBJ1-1	CASSEGQGEQAFF	TGTGCCAGCTCCGAGGGACAGGGGGAACAAGCTTTCTTT
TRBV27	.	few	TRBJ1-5	CASSQASQPQHF	TGTGCCAGCAGTCAGGCGAGTCAGCCCCAGCATTTT
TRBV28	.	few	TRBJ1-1	CASRLQGLTEAFF	TGTGCCAGCAGGCTCCAGGGTTTAACTGAAGCTTTCTTT
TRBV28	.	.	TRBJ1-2	CATRGGAYGYTF	TGTGCCACCCGAGGGGGGGCTTATGGCTACACCTTC
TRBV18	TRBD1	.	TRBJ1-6	CASSLEGAYSPLHF	TGTGCCAGCTCACTAGAGGGGGCTTATTCACCCCTCCACTTT
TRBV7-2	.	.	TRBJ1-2	CASSVSSTANYGYTF	TGTGCCAGCAGCGTAAGTTCGACCGCAAACTATGGCTACACCTTC
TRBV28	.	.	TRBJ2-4	CASSSPLVPKNIQYF	TGTGCCAGCAGTTCCCCACTGGTTCCAAAAAACATTCAGTACTTC
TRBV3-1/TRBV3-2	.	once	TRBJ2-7	CASSQDRRTDSYEQYF	TGTGCCAGCAGCCAAGATCGCAGGACAGATTCCTACGAGCAGTACTTC
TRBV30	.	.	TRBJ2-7	CAWSVRIGSYEQYF	TGTGCCTGGAGTGTGAGGATCGGGAGCTACGAGCAGTACTTC